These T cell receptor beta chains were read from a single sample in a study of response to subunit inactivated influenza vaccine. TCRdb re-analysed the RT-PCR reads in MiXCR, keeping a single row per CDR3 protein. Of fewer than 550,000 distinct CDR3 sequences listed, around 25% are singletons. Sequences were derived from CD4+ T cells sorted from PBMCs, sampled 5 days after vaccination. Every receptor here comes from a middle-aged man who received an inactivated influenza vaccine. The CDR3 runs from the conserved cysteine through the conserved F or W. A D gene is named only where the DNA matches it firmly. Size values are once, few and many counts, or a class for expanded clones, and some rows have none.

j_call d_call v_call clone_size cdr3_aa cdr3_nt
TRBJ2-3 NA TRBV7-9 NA CASSFGPGTDTQYF TGTGCCAGCAGCTTTGGCCCCGGGACAGATACGCAGTATTTT
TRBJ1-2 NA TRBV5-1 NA CASSPALSLYGYTF TGCGCCAGCAGCCCAGCCCTCAGCCTGTATGGCTACACCTTC
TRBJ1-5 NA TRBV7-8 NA CASSLRTAHSNQPQHF TGTGCCAGCAGCTTACGGACAGCACATAGCAATCAGCCCCAGCATTTT
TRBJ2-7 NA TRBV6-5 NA CASSYSRYYEQYF TGTGCCAGCAGTTACTCCCGATACTACGAGCAGTACTTC
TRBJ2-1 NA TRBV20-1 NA CSARDPRAPNNGEQFF TGCAGTGCTAGAGATCCCAGGGCGCCCAACAATGGTGAGCAGTTCTTC
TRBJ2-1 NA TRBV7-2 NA CASSQDSDNEQFF TGTGCCAGCAGCCAGGACTCTGACAATGAGCAGTTCTTC
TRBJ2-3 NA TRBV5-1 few CASSLDGLSTDTQYF TGCGCCAGCAGCTTGGACGGCCTTAGCACAGATACGCAGTATTTT
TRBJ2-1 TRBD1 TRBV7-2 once CASSGPGQGGAEQFF TGTGCCAGCAGCGGACCGGGACAGGGAGGAGCTGAGCAGTTCTTC
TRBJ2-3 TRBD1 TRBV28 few CASSATGTTDTQYF TGTGCCAGCAGTGCGACAGGGACAACAGATACGCAGTATTTT
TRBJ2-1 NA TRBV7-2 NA CASSTPNLYNEQFF TGTGCCAGCAGCACCCCTAACCTCTACAATGAGCAGTTCTTC
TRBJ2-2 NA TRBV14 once CASSLVEPNTGELFF TGTGCCAGCAGCCTGGTAGAACCGAACACCGGGGAGCTGTTTTTT
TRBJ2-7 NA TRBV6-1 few CASSEALGSEQYF TGTGCCAGCAGTGAAGCGCTGGGAAGTGAGCAGTACTTC
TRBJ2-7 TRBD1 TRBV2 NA CASTVQGPYEQYF TGTGCCAGCACTGTACAGGGGCCCTACGAGCAGTACTTC
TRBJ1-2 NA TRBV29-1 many CSVDSNYGYTF TGCAGCGTGGACAGTAACTATGGCTACACCTTC
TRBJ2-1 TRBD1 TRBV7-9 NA CASNSGTGVYNGQFF TGTGCCAGCAACTCCGGGACAGGAGTTTACAATGGGCAGTTCTTC
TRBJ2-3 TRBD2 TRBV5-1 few CASSEGTSGSTDTQYF TGCGCCAGCAGCGAGGGGACTAGCGGGAGTACAGATACGCAGTATTTT